This T cell receptor beta chain originates from a study of cytomegalovirus exposure and HLA in healthy donors (dated by TCRdb to about 2017). General notes on the study: According to an earlier analysis of a few hundred of the donors, 150 million to 200 million T cells yielded approximately 120 million unique TCR beta sequences and 276 Gb of sequence data. An early release that covered roughly 600 HLA-typed donors contained about 290 gigabases of sequencing data and 75 million to 100 million unique TCR sequences. Of the roughly 400 genotyped donors, approximately 83% fell in the genetic ancestry cluster associated with self-reported Caucasian donors. The study aimed to test whether signatures of past pathogen exposure could be identified by cataloging public T cell receptors. The study profiled the T cell repertoires of hundreds of subjects by immunosequencing and related them to cytomegalovirus serostatus. Along with the approximately 620-subject first cohort, a separate validation cohort of 120 different subjects was used. To predict cytomegalovirus infection status, the study brought together high-throughput TCR immunosequencing, statistical association of individual TCRs with disease status, and machine learning. A later analysis re-analyzed previously published TCR beta repertoires from 650 to 800 donors and added high-resolution HLA genotyping to study TCR occurrence patterns. Rather than drawing on any new phenotypic data, the later analysis identified candidate immune exposures from TCR beta sequences and the way those sequences occurred across donors. An earlier analysis of 587 of the donors used high-throughput TCR beta sequencing to judge whether each TCR beta V gene segment behaved as functional or pseudogenic. Alongside the repertoire data, information on donor age, sex, ethnicity and CMV serostatus was compiled. In a later genetic analysis, genome-wide SNP genotypes for about three fifths of the 666 donors were used, and that subset was treated as a discovery cohort. Every repertoire in the discovery cohort had been generated on one and the same sequencing platform. HLA typing covered class I and class II loci at four-digit resolution. The number of donors typed differed by locus, with 629-630 for A, B, C, DRB1 and DQB1, approximately 500 for DQA1, approximately 580 for DPA1, and roughly 450 for DPB1. A few DR-DQ haplotypes were handled as single units for association and clustering because linkage in the cohort was strong. Among around 400 genotyped donors of the cohort, an average of approximately 200,000 unique TCR beta nucleotide sequences was sequenced per donor, of which about 19% were non-productive.

Relative to germline, V is 2 bases shorter and J is 0 bases shorter, with 7 bases between their ends. Taken from cysteine to phenylalanine, the CDR3 has 14 residues. Just the 42-base CDR3 DNA is kept, in frame starting at base 1. CDR1 and CDR2, looked up from the germline V gene, are SGHAT and FQNNGV. About this clone itself: Its antigen has not been determined. Per-base qualities were not stored, and no clone one base away is much larger.

The receptor library was made with the immunoSEQ multiplex PCR assay. For the multiplex PCR, a mixture combining 60 forward primers for TCR Vbeta segments and 13 reverse primers for TCR Jbeta segments was used. The CDR3 region of rearranged TCR beta genes was amplified from genomic DNA with a multiplex PCR assay. The Illumina HiSeq System was used to sequence the amplified TCR beta libraries as 87-base-pair reads. The authors' analysis ran thus. A later analysis tallied some 79 million unique TCR beta chains across the approximately 670 repertoires, and approximately 11 million of those chains were shared by two or more donors. A nearest-neighbor algorithm error-corrected the raw reads and collapsed the reads into unique sequences, merging closely related sequences to remove PCR and sequencing errors. CDR3 sequences were aligned to IMGT reference sequences to assign V, D and J gene segments. For a sequence to be retained, at least a six-nucleotide match to both a V gene segment and a J gene segment was required. A rearrangement was called productive if the CDR3 had no stop codons and remained in frame with V and J, and every other rearrangement was called non-productive. CDR3 was defined according to IMGT convention as the region running from the second conserved V-encoded cysteine to the conserved J-encoded phenylalanine. In an earlier analysis of more than 550 of the donors, sequences lacking an unambiguous match to a single V gene segment were excluded. An earlier analysis of approximately 590 of the donors called V segments functional above 56.7% productive rearrangements and segregating when the between-donor standard deviation exceeded 5%. A statistical classification framework was developed to diagnose cytomegalovirus status using the catalog of TCR beta chain sequences. A later analysis assigned V and J genes by comparing TCR nucleotide sequences with IMGT/GENE-DB human TR gene sequences. Using the TCRdist pipeline, a later analysis assigned CDR3 sequences along with most-parsimonious VDJ recombination scenarios. In a later analysis, each TCR beta chain was defined by its CDR3 amino acid sequence together with its V-gene family, and reads lacking a unique V-gene family were excluded. To address suspected cross-contamination and a sequencing artifact, a later analysis removed several hundred highly shared, low-generation-probability nucleotide sequences. A later analysis calculated a clonal expansion index for each public chain from normalized within-repertoire ranks of inferred template counts. A later analysis computed generation probabilities with a VDJ recombination model fitted to out-of-frame rearrangements, and checked the results against IGoR. Hypergeometric tests were used in a later analysis to score TCR-TCR, TCR-HLA and TCR-CMV co-occurrence, with a repertoire-size bias correction applied to the TCR pairs. A later analysis estimated false discovery rates by permuting HLA or CMV assignments 20 times. In a later analysis, co-occurring TCRs were grouped with DBSCAN, and TCRdist sequence similarity was added when clustering was performed within HLA-allele-positive subsets. Repertoires with fewer than 30,000 or more than 120,000 public chains were left out of co-occurrence clustering, as were about five repertoires with anomalous nucleotide sharing. Held by TCRdb, this immuneACCESS table contains in-frame sequences only and omits some clones. Under half of the omission traces to an unresolved V gene where checked; the cause of the rest is unknown. V and J calls and clone size come straight from that table; D and trimming were deduced from the DNA. Recorded for this sample are about 79,000 clones; around two thirds of them occurred a single time. Clones ranked in the top ten supply 6.9% of the sample.

The full study reports these points: Most TCR sequences were observed very rarely across donors, whereas some public TCRs were present in many individuals. A few of the identified cytomegalovirus-associated TCR beta chains were confirmed in vitro to be specific for cytomegalovirus antigens. A later analysis found that TCR association rates varied across HLA loci, with DRB1 alleles showing the most associated TCRs and HLA-C alleles the fewest. The sequencing pipeline was judged likely to have produced a cluster of highly shared sequence variants as a technical artifact. A later genetic analysis reported fewer N-insertions in productive TCRs among donors in an Asian-associated ancestry cluster than the roughly 720-donor mean. The cohort was sequenced for TCR beta chains only, and without alpha or paired-chain data the features that could be detected were limited. The authors suggested that the approach could potentially be generalized to other disease states and immunological phenotypes. Linkage disequilibrium might explain the correlated functional status among segregating V segments, but an unknown experimental factor could not be excluded. Cytomegalovirus status was reported to be diagnosed by the classifier with high specificity and sensitivity in both the original and validation cohorts. The presence/absence analyses assumed that sequencing depth was roughly uniform across donors, and that assumption may not be true. When HLA alleles, especially DR and DQ, strongly co-occurred, attributing TCR associations to individual alleles was difficult. V-gene and J-gene trimming of TCR beta chains was associated with a missense DCLRE1C variant in a later genetic analysis, and the association was replicated in an independent cohort. Some IMGT-functional V segments, including TRBV6-2 and TRBV6-3, could not be told apart with the 87-base-pair reads, so those segments were excluded. A later analysis reported that several top co-occurrence clusters appeared linked to parvovirus B19, influenza, CMV and Epstein-Barr virus. A further reported finding was that TCR beta sequences accurately predicted the HLA-A and HLA-B alleles for most subjects in the first cohort. Because HLA typing was unavailable for some donors at each locus, only the typed subset was used in association tests. Because counts were too low, about 15 rarely observed V segments, including chromosome 9 orphons, were left out of the earlier analysis of some 600 of the donors. A later analysis associated 16,951 TCR beta sequences with specific HLA alleles at a false discovery rate of 0.05. Immune exposure information for the cohort was limited to CMV serostatus. The study listed approximately 150 TCR beta chains as associated with cytomegalovirus. An earlier analysis of around 500 of the donors showed that most TCR beta V segments appeared in productive rearrangements either about 87% or about 30% of the time, which broadly matched IMGT annotations. In a later analysis, most CMV-associated TCR beta chains were found to appear HLA-restricted, with HLA associations seemingly driven largely by CMV exposure. A later analysis found that HLA-associated TCR beta chains were more clonally expanded and had lower generation probabilities than equally common non-associated chains.

The cohort was made up of around 720 healthy bone marrow donors. At the time of sampling, all cohort members were nominally healthy, though unrecorded immune exposures were likely present. The donor tested CMV seropositive and was one of the 289 seropositive cohort members. Every donor gave a peripheral blood sample, and the peripheral blood mononuclear cells from that sample were used for TCR beta sequencing. Genomic DNA extraction from the blood cell samples was performed with the Qiagen DNeasy Blood Extraction Kit. The sequence was obtained from a woman between 50 and 59 years old in good health and CMV-seropositive. Specimen: PBMCs. The chain employs TRBV11-2 and TRBJ1-2, with the D gene uncertain. The CDR3 protein: CASSLSGTNYGYTF. The DNA sequence is as follows: TGTGCCAGCAGCTTATCAGGAACTAACTATGGCTACACCTTC.